This entry lists 3 T cell receptor beta chains sequenced from one sample in a study of naive and memory T cell subsets. The beta constant-region primer was an equimolar mix of two oligonucleotides covering TRBC1 and TRBC2. Via MiXCR, TCRdb re-called the UMI-ligation and nested PCR reads, giving one row per CDR3 protein. The sample consists of some 150,000 distinct CDR3 sequences, over 15% of them appearing once. Sequencing used naive CD4+ T cells from blood. These receptors were taken from a human donor in good health.

The V call is TRBV6-5, the J call TRBJ1-1, with TRBD1 identical over 9 bases. The V gene's germline CDR1 is MNHEY and CDR2 SVGAGI. V shed 6 bases, J shed 2 bases, and the junction held 4 bases outside the gene matches. This CDR3 comprises 14 residues. The CDR3 bases are TGTGCCAGCAGGAGGACAGGGGAAAACACTGAAGCTTTCTTT. It translates to CASRRTGENTEAFF.

This clonotype was recorded a few times. The rearrangement joins TRBV20-1 to TRBJ2-7; D uncertain. With 4 bases removed from V and 3 bases from J, the gap between germline ends came to 16 bases. Per the germline V gene, CDR1 is DFQATT and CDR2 is SNEGSKA (reference sequence). This CDR3 has 14 amino acids. CDR3 in amino acids: CSAIPGIGIYEQYF. The CDR3 DNA reads as TGCAGTGCTATCCCTGGTATTGGGATCTACGAGCAGTACTTC.

V gene TRBV21-1 combines with J gene TRBJ2-4; the D call TRBD1 from the table was never checked on the DNA. TRBV21-1 is flagged as a pseudogene. The CDR3 extends over 17 amino acids. This CDR3 is CASSKESRGLGKNIQYF. The CDR3 bases are TGTGCCAGCAGCAAAGAGTCCAGGGGGTTGGGCAAAAACATTCAGTACTTC.